Below, one TCR beta chain is given with its context. Its cognate antigen is unknown. V was trimmed by 3 bases and J by 5 bases, leaving 8 bases between them. This CDR3 is 13 amino acids long. Germline V gene sequence: CDR1 MDHEN, CDR2 SYDVKM. These data belong to a study of shared clonotypes between healthy human individuals. Overall study results and limits: A reduction in generation probabilities was seen for non-shared clonotypes relative to those shared by all four donors.

Genomic DNA per cell subset filled all wells of several immunoSEQ plates. In the source study's methods: Junction-only immunoSEQ data arrived without quality scores, meaning filtering differed. Generated by immunoSEQ multiplex PCR, the TCRdb table keeps only in-frame clones and is missing some. V and J calls plus clone size are reproduced from that table; the DNA served to infer D and trimming. The table lists roughly 2.5 million clones, more than 80% of them singletons, with roughly 0.15% in the top ten. Input material: naive CD4+ T cells sorted from blood. The subset here: CD45RA+ positively selected. This TCR came from a man aged 18 to 30 in good health. This sequence joins TRBV28 and TRBJ2-1; D is unclear. CDR3 sequence (DNA): TGTGCCAGCAGTTTGGTAGGTAACAATGAGCAGTTCTTC. Translating it yields CASSLVGNNEQFF.